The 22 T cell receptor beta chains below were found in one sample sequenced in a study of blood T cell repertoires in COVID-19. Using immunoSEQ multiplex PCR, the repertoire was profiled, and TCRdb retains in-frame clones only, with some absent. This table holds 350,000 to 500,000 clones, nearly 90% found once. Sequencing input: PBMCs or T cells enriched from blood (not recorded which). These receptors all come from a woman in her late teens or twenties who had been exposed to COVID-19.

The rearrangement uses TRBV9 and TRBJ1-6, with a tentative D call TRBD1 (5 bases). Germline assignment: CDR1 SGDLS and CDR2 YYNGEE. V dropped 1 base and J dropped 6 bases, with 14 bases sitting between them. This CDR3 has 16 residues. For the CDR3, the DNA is TGTGCCAGCAGCGTATTAGCGGGACCGAGTAATTCACCCCTCCACTTT. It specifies CASSVLAGPSNSPLHF.

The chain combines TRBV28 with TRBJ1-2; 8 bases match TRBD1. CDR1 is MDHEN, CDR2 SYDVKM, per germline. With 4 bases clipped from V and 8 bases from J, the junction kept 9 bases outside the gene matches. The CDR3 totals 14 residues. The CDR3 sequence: CASSSYRGKKGYTF. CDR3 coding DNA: TGTGCCAGCAGTTCTTACAGGGGGAAGAAAGGCTACACCTTC.

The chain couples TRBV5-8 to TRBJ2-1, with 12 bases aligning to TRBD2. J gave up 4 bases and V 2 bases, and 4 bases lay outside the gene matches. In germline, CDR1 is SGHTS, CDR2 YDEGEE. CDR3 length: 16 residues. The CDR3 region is CASSLGLAGSYNEQFF. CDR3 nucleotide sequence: TGTGCCAGCAGCTTAGGACTAGCGGGGTCATACAATGAGCAGTTCTTC.

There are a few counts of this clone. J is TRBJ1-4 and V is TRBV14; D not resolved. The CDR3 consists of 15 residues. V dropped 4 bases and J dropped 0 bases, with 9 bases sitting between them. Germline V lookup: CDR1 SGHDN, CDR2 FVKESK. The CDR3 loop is CASSLLVATNEKLFF. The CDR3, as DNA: TGTGCCAGCAGCCTCCTAGTAGCAACTAATGAAAAACTGTTTTTT.

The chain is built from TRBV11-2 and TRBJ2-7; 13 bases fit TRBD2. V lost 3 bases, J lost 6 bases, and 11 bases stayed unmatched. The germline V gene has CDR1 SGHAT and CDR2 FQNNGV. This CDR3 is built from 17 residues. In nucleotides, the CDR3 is TGTGCCAGCAGCTTCACCGGAGGACTAGCGGGAGCGGGCGAGCAGTACTTC. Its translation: CASSFTGGLAGAGEQYF.

In DNA, the CDR3 is TGTGCCAGCAGCGGGGACTTTTTTTCCCTCCACTTT. It yields the protein CASSGDFFSLHF. V usage is TRBV4-2 and J usage is TRBJ1-6, with D possibly TRBD1 on 5 matching bases. V gave up 5 bases and J gave up 14 bases, with 13 bases separating them. CDR3 length: 12 amino acids. Germline V gene sequence: CDR1 LGHNA, CDR2 YNFKEQ.

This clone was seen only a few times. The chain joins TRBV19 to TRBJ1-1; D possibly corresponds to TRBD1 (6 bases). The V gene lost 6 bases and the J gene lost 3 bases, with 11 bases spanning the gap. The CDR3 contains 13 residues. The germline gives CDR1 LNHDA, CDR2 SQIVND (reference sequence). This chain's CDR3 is CASSVTGYTEAFF. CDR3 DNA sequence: TGTGCCAGTAGCGTAACAGGGTACACTGAAGCTTTCTTT.

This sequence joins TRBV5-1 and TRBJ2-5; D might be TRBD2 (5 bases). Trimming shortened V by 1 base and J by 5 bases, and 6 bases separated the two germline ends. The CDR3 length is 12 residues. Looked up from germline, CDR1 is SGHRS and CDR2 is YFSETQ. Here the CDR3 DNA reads TGCGCCAGCAGCTTGAGGGAGGAGACCCAGTACTTC. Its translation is CASSLREETQYF.

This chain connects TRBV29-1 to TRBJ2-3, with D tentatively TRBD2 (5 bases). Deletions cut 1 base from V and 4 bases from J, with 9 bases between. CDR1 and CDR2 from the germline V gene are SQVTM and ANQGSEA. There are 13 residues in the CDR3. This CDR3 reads CSVEGRAPDTQYF. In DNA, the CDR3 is TGCAGCGTTGAAGGGCGGGCGCCAGATACGCAGTATTTT.

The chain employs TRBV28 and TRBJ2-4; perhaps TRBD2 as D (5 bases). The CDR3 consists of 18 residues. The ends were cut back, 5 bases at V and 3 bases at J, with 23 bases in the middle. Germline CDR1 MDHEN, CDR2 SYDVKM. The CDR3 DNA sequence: TGTGCCAGCAGTCCTCGCAGCACAAGGGCCGAGGGCAAAAACATTCAGTACTTC. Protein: CASSPRSTRAEGKNIQYF.

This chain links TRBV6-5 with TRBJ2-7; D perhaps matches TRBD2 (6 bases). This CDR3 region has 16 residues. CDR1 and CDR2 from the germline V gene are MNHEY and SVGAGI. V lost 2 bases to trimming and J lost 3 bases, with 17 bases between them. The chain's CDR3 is CASSYGVAGNGYEQYF. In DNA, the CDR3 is TGTGCCAGCAGTTACGGGGTCGCGGGGAACGGCTACGAGCAGTACTTC.

CDR3 nucleotides: TGCGCCAGCAGCGCCGGGCTAGCGGCCAGGGAGCAGTTCTTC. Its protein is CASSAGLAAREQFF. The rearrangement links TRBV5-1 to TRBJ2-1; 7 bases map to TRBD2. The CDR3 consists of 14 residues. Germline values: CDR1 SGHRS, CDR2 YFSETQ. Trimming removed 4 bases from V and 10 bases from J; junction bases left unmatched: 11.

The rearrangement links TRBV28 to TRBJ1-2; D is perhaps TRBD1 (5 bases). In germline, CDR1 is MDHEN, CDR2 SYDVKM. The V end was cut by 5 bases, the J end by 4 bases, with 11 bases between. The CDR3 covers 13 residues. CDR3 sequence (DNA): TGTGCCAGCAGTCAGGGTTTTAGCTATGGCTACACCTTC. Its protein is CASSQGFSYGYTF.

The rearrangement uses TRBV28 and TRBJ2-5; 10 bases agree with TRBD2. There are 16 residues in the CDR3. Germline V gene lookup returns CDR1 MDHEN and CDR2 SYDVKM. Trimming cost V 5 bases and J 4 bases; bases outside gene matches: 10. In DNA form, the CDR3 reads TGTGCCAGCAGTCTAGCGGGGGCCGGGGTCATAGAGACCCAGTACTTC. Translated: CASSLAGAGVIETQYF. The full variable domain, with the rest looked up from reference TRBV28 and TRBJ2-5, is DVKVTQSSRYLVKRTGEKVFLECVQDMDHENMFWYRQDPGLGLRLIYFSYDVKMKEKGDIPEGYSVSREKKERFSLILESASTNQTSMYLCASSLAGAGVIETQYFGPGTRLLVL.

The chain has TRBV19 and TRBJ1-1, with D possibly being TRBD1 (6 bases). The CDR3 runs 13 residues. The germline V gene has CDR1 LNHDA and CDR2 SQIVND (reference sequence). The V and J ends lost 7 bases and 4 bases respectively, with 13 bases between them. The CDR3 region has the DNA TGTGCCAGTACCTCACAGGGTAGCACTGAAGCTTTCTTT. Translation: CASTSQGSTEAFF.

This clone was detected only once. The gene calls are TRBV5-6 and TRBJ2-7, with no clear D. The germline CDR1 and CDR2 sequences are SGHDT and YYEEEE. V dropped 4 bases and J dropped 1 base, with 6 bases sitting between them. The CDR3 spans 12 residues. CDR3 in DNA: TGTGCCAGCAGCCTAATGTCCTACGAGCAGTACTTC. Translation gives CASSLMSYEQYF.

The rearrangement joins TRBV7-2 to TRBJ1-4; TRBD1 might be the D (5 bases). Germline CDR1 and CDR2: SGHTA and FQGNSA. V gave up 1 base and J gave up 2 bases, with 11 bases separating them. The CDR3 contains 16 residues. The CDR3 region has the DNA TGTGCCAGCAGCTTAGGCAGGGTGGGCACTAATGAAAAACTGTTTTTT. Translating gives CASSLGRVGTNEKLFF.

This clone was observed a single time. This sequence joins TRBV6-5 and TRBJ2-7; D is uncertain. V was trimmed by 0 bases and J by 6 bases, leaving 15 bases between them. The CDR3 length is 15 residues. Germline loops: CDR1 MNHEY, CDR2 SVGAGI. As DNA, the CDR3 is TGTGCCAGCAGTTACTCGTTCCAGGAACGTTCCGAGCAGTACTTC. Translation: CASSYSFQERSEQYF.

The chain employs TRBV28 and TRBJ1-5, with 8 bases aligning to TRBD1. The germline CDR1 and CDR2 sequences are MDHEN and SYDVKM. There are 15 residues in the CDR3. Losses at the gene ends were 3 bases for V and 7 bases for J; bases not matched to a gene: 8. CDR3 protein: CASSFPGQGGQPQHF. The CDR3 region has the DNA TGTGCCAGCAGTTTCCCCGGACAGGGAGGGCAGCCCCAGCATTTT.

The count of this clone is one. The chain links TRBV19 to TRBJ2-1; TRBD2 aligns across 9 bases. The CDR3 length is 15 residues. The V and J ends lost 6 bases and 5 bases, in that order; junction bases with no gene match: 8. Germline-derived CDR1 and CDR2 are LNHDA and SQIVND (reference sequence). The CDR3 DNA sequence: TGTGCCAGTAGACCCTTGACTAGCGGCCACAATGAGCAGTTCTTC. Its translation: CASRPLTSGHNEQFF.

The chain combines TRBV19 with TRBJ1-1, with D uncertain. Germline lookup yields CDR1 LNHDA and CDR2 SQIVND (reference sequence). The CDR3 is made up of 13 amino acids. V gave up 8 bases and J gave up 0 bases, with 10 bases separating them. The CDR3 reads CASGLDMNTEAFF. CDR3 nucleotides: TGTGCCAGTGGGTTAGACATGAACACTGAAGCTTTCTTT.

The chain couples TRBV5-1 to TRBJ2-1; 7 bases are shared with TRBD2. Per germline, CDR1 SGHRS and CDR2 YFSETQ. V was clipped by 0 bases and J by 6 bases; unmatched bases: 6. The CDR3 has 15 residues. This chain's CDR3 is CASSLVSGGSNEQFF. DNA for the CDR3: TGCGCCAGCAGCTTGGTCTCGGGGGGTTCCAATGAGCAGTTCTTC.